These 18 T cell receptor beta chains originate from one sample sequenced in a study of radiotherapy plus CTLA-4 blockade in lung cancer. Sequencing was performed with immunoSEQ multiplex PCR; in TCRdb, only in-frame clones are kept and a portion is missing. The sample records 70,000 to 90,000 clones, about 80% being singletons. Sequenced here: peripheral blood, sampled from a patient treated with radiotherapy plus ipilimumab. These receptors were taken from a human donor with non-small cell lung cancer who had a complete response to radiotherapy plus ipilimumab.

The J gene is TRBJ2-3, the V gene TRBV4-3, with D maybe TRBD2 (5 bases). The CDR3 loop spans 15 amino acids. Germline assignment: CDR1 LGHNA and CDR2 YSLEER. Trimming removed 2 bases from V and 0 bases from J, with 9 bases in between. The chain's CDR3 is CASSQTRISTDTQYF. In DNA form, the CDR3 reads TGCGCCAGCAGCCAAACTAGAATAAGCACAGATACGCAGTATTTT.

The rearrangement uses TRBV6-1 and TRBJ2-1, with TRBD2 matching over 9 bases. CDR3 length: 16 residues. Germline loops: CDR1 MNHNS, CDR2 SASEGT. V lost 2 bases to trimming and J lost 4 bases; unmatched junction nucleotides: 6. The CDR3, as DNA: TGTGCCAGCAGTGAATATGGTAGCGGGAGTTACAATGAGCAGTTCTTC. It specifies CASSEYGSGSYNEQFF.

The rearrangement joins TRBV6-5 to TRBJ2-7, with 8 bases that match TRBD1. The CDR3 consists of 12 residues. V lost 6 bases and J lost 3; bases outside the gene matches: 1. Germline CDR1 and CDR2: MNHEY and SVGAGI. DNA for the CDR3: TGTGCCAGCAGAGGACAGGGCTACGAGCAGTACGTC. Its translation: CASRGQGYEQYV.

This clone came up a few times. The chain links TRBV5-1 to TRBJ1-2; D unresolved. CDR3 size: 16 residues. Germline V CDR1 and CDR2: SGHRS, YFSETQ. V gave up 0 bases and J gave up 4 bases, with 16 bases separating them. DNA for the CDR3: TGCGCCAGCAGCTTGGGTCTAGGCGCCGTGTCCTATGGCTACACCTTC. This sequence encodes CASSLGLGAVSYGYTF.

The sample holds a few counts of this clone. V and J are TRBV10-3 and TRBJ2-1; 7 positions match TRBD1. This CDR3 has 15 residues. The germline V gene encodes CDR1 ENHRY and CDR2 SYGVKD. Losses at the gene ends were 2 bases for V and 4 bases for J; bases not matched to a gene: 5. CDR3 in DNA: TGTGCCATCAGTGAGGACAGGGCACGGTACAATGAGCAGTTCTTC. The encoded protein is CAISEDRARYNEQFF.

This clone showed up just once. The chain has TRBV7-9 and TRBJ2-1, with 10 positions matching TRBD2. This CDR3 has 15 amino acids. Germline-derived CDR1 and CDR2 are SEHNR and FQNEAQ (reference sequence). V lost 3 bases, J lost 5 bases, and 4 bases stayed unmatched. CDR3 in DNA: TGTGCCAGCAGCTTCGAGCGGGGGGGCAACAATGAGCAGTTCTTC. Translated, it gives CASSFERGGNNEQFF.

V gene TRBV7-9 combines with J gene TRBJ2-7, with D uncertain. The CDR3 spans 14 residues. The germline gives CDR1 SEHNR, CDR2 FQNEAQ (reference sequence). V dropped 5 bases and J dropped 2 bases, with 13 bases sitting between them. This chain's CDR3 is CASSPGRLTYEQYF. In DNA, the CDR3 is TGTGCCAGCAGCCCCGGACGGCTTACCTACGAGCAGTACTTC.

This clone was seen once. This chain uses TRBV7-9 with TRBJ2-5, with 9 bases lining up with TRBD1. The V segment lost 1 base and the J segment 4 bases; nucleotides outside the gene matches: 4. Germline V CDR1 and CDR2: SEHNR, FQNEAQ (reference sequence). The CDR3 consists of 15 residues. The CDR3 spells CASSLGQDRGETQYF. The CDR3 bases are TGTGCCAGCAGCTTAGGTCAGGACAGGGGAGAGACCCAGTACTTC. Using reference TRBV7-9 and TRBJ2-5 for the parts outside the CDR3, the full variable domain is DTGVSQNPRHKITKRGQNVTFRCDPISEHNRLYWYRQTLGQGPEFLTYFQNEAQLEKSRLLSDRFSAERPKGSFSTLEIQRTEQGDSAMYLCASSLGQDRGETQYFGPGTRLLVL.

The V and J genes are TRBV25-1 and TRBJ2-1; D perhaps matches TRBD2 (5 bases). This CDR3 is 13 amino acids long. Germline CDR1 reads MGHDK; CDR2 reads SYGVNS. V was cut by 10 bases and J by 4 bases, with 14 bases left in between. The CDR3 region has the DNA TGTGCCACCTCAAGCGGCGCTTACAATGAGCAGTTCTTC. Its translation: CATSSGAYNEQFF.

V usage is TRBV7-2 and J usage is TRBJ2-5; TRBD2 agrees at 8 bases. The CDR3 sequence is 17 residues long. With V trimmed by 1 base and J by 5 bases, 12 bases remained unmatched. Germline values: CDR1 SGHTA, CDR2 FQGNSA. CDR3 sequence reads: CASSLERLAGKTETQYF. As DNA, the CDR3 is TGTGCCAGCAGCTTAGAACGTCTAGCGGGCAAAACGGAGACCCAGTACTTC.

The V gene is TRBV7-9, the J gene TRBJ2-7; D may be TRBD1 or TRBD2 (5 bases each). The CDR3 runs 13 residues. CDR1 is SEHNR and CDR2 is FQNEAQ in the germline V gene (reference sequence). The V and J ends lost 2 bases and 4 bases respectively, with 9 bases between them. DNA for the CDR3: TGTGCCAGCAGCTTATGGGACCAATACGAGCAGTACGTC. This translates into CASSLWDQYEQYV.

This clone is judged medium-sized (0.01 to 0.1%). The J gene is TRBJ2-2, the V gene TRBV10-1; 9 bases match TRBD2. V lost 4 bases and J lost 5; bases outside the gene matches: 2. The CDR3 runs 14 residues. The germline V gene encodes CDR1 WNHNN and CDR2 SYGVQD (reference sequence). CDR3 loop: CASSGTSETGELFF. The CDR3 coding sequence is TGCGCCAGCAGTGGGACTAGCGAGACCGGGGAGCTGTTTTTT.

As regards this clone: The sample carries other DNA sequences with the same CDR3. The chain uses TRBV27 and TRBJ2-5; 9 nucleotides agree with TRBD2. Looked up from germline, CDR1 is MNHEY and CDR2 is SMNVEV (reference sequence). The CDR3 totals 14 residues. Unmatched junction bases numbered 6, after V lost 8 bases and J lost 2 bases. CDR3 loop: CASRRAGGQETQYF. Written as DNA, the CDR3 is TGTGCCAGCCGTCGAGCGGGGGGACAAGAGACCCAGTACTTC.

This clone was seen just once. The chain employs TRBV10-1 and TRBJ2-7, with TRBD1 matching over 8 bases. Losses at the gene ends were 7 bases for V and 0 bases for J; bases not matched to a gene: 11. Germline CDR1 WNHNN, CDR2 SYGVQD (reference sequence). The CDR3 is 16 amino acids. The chain's CDR3 is CASNNADRGFSYEQYF. For the CDR3, the DNA is TGCGCCAGCAACAACGCCGACAGGGGATTCTCCTACGAGCAGTACTTC.

The V and J genes are TRBV7-8 and TRBJ1-5, with 9 bases identical to TRBD1. Germline V gives CDR1 SGHVS, CDR2 FQNEAQ. The CDR3 spans 17 residues. V was pared by 1 base and J by 6 bases, with 10 bases of the junction left unmatched. CDR3 nucleotides: TGTGCCAGCAGCTTAGGGAACAGGGGGCCTCCGGGTCAGCCCCAGCATTTT. Translating it yields CASSLGNRGPPGQPQHF.

The CDR3 region is CASSLDRALVQPQHF. DNA of the CDR3: TGTGCCAGCAGTCTAGACAGGGCTCTGGTTCAGCCCCAGCATTTT. The chain combines TRBV2 with TRBJ1-5; 7 nucleotides match TRBD1. After removal of 5 bases from V and 6 bases from J, the junction contained 10 bases not matched to a gene. This CDR3 region has 15 residues. Germline CDR1 reads SNHLY; CDR2 reads FYNNEI.

The V and J genes are TRBV5-4 and TRBJ2-7; D unresolved. The V end was cut by 0 bases, the J end by 2 bases, with 12 bases between. The germline V gene has CDR1 SGHNT and CDR2 YYREEE (reference sequence). There are 15 residues in the CDR3. CDR3 bases: TGTGCCAGCAGCTTGGCCACCGGCAGGACCTACGAGCAGTACTTC. Its protein is CASSLATGRTYEQYF.

This chain joins TRBV18 and TRBJ1-5; D is ambiguous. The CDR3 is 13 amino acids. Germline CDR1 and CDR2: KGHSH and LQKENI. V was shortened by 3 bases and J by 7 bases, with 10 bases between the two germline ends. The CDR3 DNA sequence: TGTGCCAGCTCACCGGGCCCTAGCCAGCCCCAGCATTTT. The encoded protein is CASSPGPSQPQHF.